The 3 T cell receptor beta chains in this list originate from one sample, sequenced in a study of blood T cells in healthy people across ages. For the second PCR, which ran for roughly 6 to 11 cycles, a sample-barcoded 5' primer and a J-beta primer mix were used. TCRdb re-called the 5' RACE reads with MiXCR, one entry per CDR3 protein. The table has some 1.1 million distinct CDR3 sequences, around two fifths seen once. The sample consisted of blood. The receptors stem from a man aged 18 to 35 in good health.

The sample holds a few counts of this clonotype. This chain connects TRBV28 to TRBJ2-1, with no clear D. CDR3 length: 11 amino acids. V was shortened by 5 bases and J by 11 bases, with 10 bases between the two germline ends. From germline, CDR1 is MDHEN and CDR2 SYDVKM. The CDR3 sequence is CASSLRLKQFF. The CDR3 nucleotides read TGTGCCAGCAGTCTAAGGTTGAAGCAGTTCTTC.

In its sample, this clonotype was seen once. The chain joins TRBV20-1 to TRBJ2-5, with TRBD1 as a possible D gene (6 bases). The J call may be faulty, since TRBJ2-7 better matches the DNA end. This CDR3 region has 14 residues. Germline CDR1 reads DFQATT; CDR2 reads SNEGSKA (reference sequence). In nucleotides, the CDR3 is TGCAGTGCTAGAGGGGGGCTAGCAAGCTACGAGCAGTACTTC. It yields the protein CSARGGLASYEQYF.

The genes are TRBV15 and TRBJ1-1; D gene unclear. Germline V lookup: CDR1 LNHNV, CDR2 YYDKDF (reference sequence). There are 13 residues in the CDR3. Trimming stripped 5 bases from V and 5 bases from J, with 12 bases between. The CDR3 here is CATSDSWRTEAFF. CDR3 DNA sequence: TGTGCCACCAGCGATTCTTGGAGGACTGAAGCTTTCTTT.